The source of this TCR beta chain is a study of beta chain features in type 1 diabetes. Study-wide results and caveats: For patients and controls alike, PCR might favor shorter templates to the same degree. When VDJ junctions were examined, type 1 diabetes patients showed fewer insertions and more deletions. In these data, an HLA type influence on TCRB rearrangement remained unresolved. Shorter TCRB CDR3s, moderately but significantly so, marked every one of the four CD4+ subsets in Type 1 diabetes patients.

The isolated RNA, all of it, was reverse transcribed, so expressed TCRB transcripts were what got sequenced. The repertoire was sequenced with immunoSEQ multiplex PCR; TCRdb's copy has only in-frame clones and lacks some. The data contain 100,000 to 150,000 clones, 16% of them seen just once; the ten biggest clones take up 2% to 3%. A heparinised blood draw that averaged about 0.11 L was obtained once from each donor. As for this clone: Its target is unknown.

This CDR3 contains 16 residues. Germline CDR1 is KGHSH and CDR2 is LQKENI. V lost 3 bases, J lost 5 bases, and 6 bases stayed unmatched. This rearrangement joins TRBV18 to TRBJ2-2; TRBD1 matches at 10 bases. The sequencing input was central memory CD4+ T cells from blood. The receptor was derived from a man in his thirties or forties with type 1 diabetes. This chain's CDR3 is CASSPGQGKRTGELFF. CDR3 DNA sequence: TGTGCCAGCTCACCGGGACAGGGGAAGAGGACCGGGGAGCTGTTTTTT.